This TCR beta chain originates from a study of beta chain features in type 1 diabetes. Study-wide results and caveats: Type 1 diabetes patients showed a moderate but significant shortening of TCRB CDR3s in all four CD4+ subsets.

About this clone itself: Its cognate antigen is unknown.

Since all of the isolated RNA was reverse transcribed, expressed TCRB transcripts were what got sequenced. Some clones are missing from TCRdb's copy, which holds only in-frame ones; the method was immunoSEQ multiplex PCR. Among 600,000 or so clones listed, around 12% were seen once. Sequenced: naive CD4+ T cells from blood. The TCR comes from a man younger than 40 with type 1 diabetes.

The chain's CDR3 is CSTRDSSSYEQYF. The CDR3, as DNA: TGCAGCACGAGAGACTCCTCGTCTTACGAGCAGTACTTC. The genes are TRBV29-1 and TRBJ2-7, with no clear D. Germline values: CDR1 SQVTM, CDR2 ANQGSEA. V was clipped by 8 bases and J by 4 bases, with 18 bases between them. The CDR3 has 13 amino acids.